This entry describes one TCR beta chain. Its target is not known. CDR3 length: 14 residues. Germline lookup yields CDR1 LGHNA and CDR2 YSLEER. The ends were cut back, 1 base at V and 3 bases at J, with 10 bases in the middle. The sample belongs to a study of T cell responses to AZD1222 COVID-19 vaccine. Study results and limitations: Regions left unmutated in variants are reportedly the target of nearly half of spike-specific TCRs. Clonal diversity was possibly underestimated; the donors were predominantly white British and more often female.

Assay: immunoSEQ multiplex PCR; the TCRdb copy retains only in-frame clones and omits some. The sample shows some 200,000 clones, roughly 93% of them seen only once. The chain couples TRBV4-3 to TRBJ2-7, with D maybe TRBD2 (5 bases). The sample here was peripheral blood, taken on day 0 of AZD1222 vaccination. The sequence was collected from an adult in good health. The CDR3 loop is CASSQVRGYYEQYF. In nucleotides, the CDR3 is TGCGCCAGCAGCCAAGTTCGGGGATACTACGAGCAGTACTTC.